The sequence of this TCR beta chain was determined in a study of diagnostic markers for celiac disease (dated by TCRdb to 2018 to 2021). A remark on this clonotype: The clone's antigen remains unknown.

Reading the germline V gene gives CDR1 MGHRA and CDR2 YSYEKL. From the cysteine up to the phenylalanine, the CDR3 has a length of 15 residues. No DNA accompanies this entry. This sample was sequenced with an Illumina MiSeq. TCRdb reprocessed the reads; each CDR3 protein sequence makes one entry, and DNA is unavailable. This sample's table carries around 250 distinct CDR3 sequences. 46% of the sample is held by the ten biggest clonotypes. The sequencing sample was made of either unsorted cells or a sorted T cell fraction (not recorded which). This chain is built from TRBV4-1 and TRBJ1-2; TCRdb's assignment of TRBD1 cannot be checked, as there is no DNA. The source is a human donor. This table probably holds off-target reads from a library built for another chain. The CDR3 corresponds to CASSLFEQGGYGYTF.